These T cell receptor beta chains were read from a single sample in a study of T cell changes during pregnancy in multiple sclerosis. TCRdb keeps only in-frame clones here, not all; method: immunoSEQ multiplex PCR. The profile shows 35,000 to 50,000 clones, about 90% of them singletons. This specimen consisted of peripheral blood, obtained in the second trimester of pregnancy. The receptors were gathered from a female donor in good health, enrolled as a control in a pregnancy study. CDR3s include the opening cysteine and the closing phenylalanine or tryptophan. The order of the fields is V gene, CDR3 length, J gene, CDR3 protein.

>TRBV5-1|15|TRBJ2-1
CASSTWGDPYNEQFF
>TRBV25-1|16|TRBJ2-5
CASSDGTVVGQETQYF
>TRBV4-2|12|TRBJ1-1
CASSHPGGQAFF
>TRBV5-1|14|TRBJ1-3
CASSPGELGNTIYF
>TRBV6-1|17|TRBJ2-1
CASSDVELAGALYEQFF
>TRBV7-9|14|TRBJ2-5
CASSPRPAGETQYF
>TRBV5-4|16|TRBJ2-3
CASSFRLAGYTDTQYF
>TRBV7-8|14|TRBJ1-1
CASSRGTGYTEAFF
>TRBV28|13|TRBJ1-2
CASSLSGDYGYTF
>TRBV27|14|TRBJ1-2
CASRNPSRGTGYTF
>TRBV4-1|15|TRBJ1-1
CASSLGFSFASEAFF
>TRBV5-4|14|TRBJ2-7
CASSRTGTNYEQYF
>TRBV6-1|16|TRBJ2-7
CASSEVLAGGSYEQYF
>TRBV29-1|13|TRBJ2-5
CSVEGQGQETQYF
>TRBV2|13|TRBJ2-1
CASMASSYNEQFF
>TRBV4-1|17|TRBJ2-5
CASSQDDSSSGEETQYF
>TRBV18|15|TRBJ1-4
CASSPRIKDSEKLFF
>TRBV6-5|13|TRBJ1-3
CASSYVAGNTIYF
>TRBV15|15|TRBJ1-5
CATSRDRVRNQPQHF
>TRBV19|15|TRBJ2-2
CASSIASGRTGELFF
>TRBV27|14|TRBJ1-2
CASTSGGTPYGYTF
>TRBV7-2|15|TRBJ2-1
CASSAGTSIVNEQFF
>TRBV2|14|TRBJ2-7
CASTSTGNFYEQYF
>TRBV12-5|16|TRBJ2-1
CASGLVPAGAGNEQFF
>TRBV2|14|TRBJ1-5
CASSLGEGNQPQHF
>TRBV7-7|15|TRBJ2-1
CASSLLTGGHNEQFF
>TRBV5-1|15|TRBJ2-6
CASSLAGAGANVLTF
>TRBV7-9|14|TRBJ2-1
CASSLGSGGNEQFF
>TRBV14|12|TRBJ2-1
CASSHGQNEQFF
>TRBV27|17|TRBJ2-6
CASSGGRGVSGANVLTF
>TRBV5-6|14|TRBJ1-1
CASSAGPGRTEAFF
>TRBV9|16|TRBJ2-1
CASSAKGLAAYNEQFF
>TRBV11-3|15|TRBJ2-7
CASSLGSQQGDEQYF